The 27 T cell receptor beta chains below come from one sample, sequenced in a study of blood T cell repertoires in COVID-19. Profiled with immunoSEQ multiplex PCR; TCRdb holds only in-frame clones, not every one. The sample lists 40,000 to 55,000 clones; about 88% were seen once. The source material was peripheral blood. These receptors came from a man aged 50-60 years with active COVID-19.

In its sample, this clone was seen a few times. This chain connects TRBV19 to TRBJ1-6; no clear D. The ends were cut back, 3 bases at V and 4 bases at J, with 13 bases in the middle. This CDR3 spans 16 amino acids. CDR1 is LNHDA and CDR2 is SQIVND in the germline V gene (reference sequence). CDR3 amino acids: CASSIAVKRYNSPLHF. CDR3 coding DNA: TGTGCCAGTAGTATCGCGGTTAAGAGGTATAATTCACCCCTCCACTTT.

Here the CDR3 reads CASSTRRDSLNEQFF. CDR3 nucleotide sequence: TGTGCCAGTAGTACCCGACGGGACTCACTTAATGAGCAGTTCTTC. The rearrangement uses TRBV19 and TRBJ2-1; D may be TRBD2 (6 bases). CDR1 and CDR2 from the germline V gene are LNHDA and SQIVND (reference sequence). The CDR3 length is 15 residues. V lost 4 bases and J lost 7, with 17 bases in between.

V gene TRBV5-1 combines with J gene TRBJ1-1; 11 bases are shared with TRBD1. The CDR3 length is 15 residues. After removal of 1 base from V and 7 bases from J, the junction contained 6 bases not matched to a gene. CDR1 and CDR2 (germline): SGHRS, YFSETQ. The CDR3 nucleotides read TGCGCCAGCAGCTTGATCGGACAGGGGGCCGTTGAAGCTTTCTTT. Protein product: CASSLIGQGAVEAFF.

This chain links TRBV2 with TRBJ2-3; 9 bases map to TRBD1. In germline, CDR1 is SNHLY, CDR2 FYNNEI. The CDR3 extends over 14 amino acids. Germline trimming cut 6 bases from V and 3 bases from J; bases unmatched to any gene: 4. CDR3 sequence reads: CASRGTGRTDTQYF. Written as DNA, the CDR3 is TGTGCCAGCAGAGGGACAGGGCGGACAGATACGCAGTATTTT.

This clone was seen a few times. The gene calls are TRBV6-4 and TRBJ1-5; TRBD1 aligns across 10 bases. The trim removed 6 bases at V and 2 bases at J, leaving 1 base unmatched. The CDR3 extends over 14 amino acids. The germline CDR1 and CDR2 sequences are MRHNA and SNTAGT. The CDR3 is CASSGTGGNQPQHF. In DNA, the CDR3 is TGTGCCAGCAGCGGGACAGGGGGCAATCAGCCCCAGCATTTT.

This sequence joins TRBV3-1 (or the pseudogene TRBV3-2) and TRBJ2-7; 7 bases agree with TRBD1. V gave up 1 base and J gave up 6 bases; unmatched junction bases: 3. CDR3 length: 13 residues. Germline values: CDR1 LGHDT, CDR2 YNNKEL (reference sequence). The CDR3 region is CASSQVRGREQYF. The CDR3 DNA reads TGTGCCAGCAGCCAAGTAAGGGGGCGCGAGCAGTACTTC.

This clone was found once. The rearrangement uses TRBV10-3 and TRBJ1-3; D unclear. CDR1 is ENHRY, CDR2 SYGVKD, per germline. This CDR3 has 13 residues. Trimming stripped 8 bases from V and 1 base from J, with 9 bases between. CDR3 protein: CAIARESGNTIYF. As DNA, the CDR3 is TGTGCCATCGCCCGGGAGTCTGGAAACACCATATATTTT.

This clone appeared a few times. The rearrangement joins TRBV19 to TRBJ2-6; D call uncertain. The V end lost 10 bases, the J end lost 0 bases, and 10 bases lay between the germline ends. Germline V gene data show CDR1 as LNHDA and CDR2 as SQIVND (reference sequence). CDR3 size: 14 residues. The CDR3 DNA reads TGTGCCATTCGACAAAGCTCTGGGGCCAACGTCCTGACTTTC. Its protein product is CAIRQSSGANVLTF.

The chain recombines TRBV15 with TRBJ1-5; D is unclear. The CDR3 is 13 amino acids. The V gene's germline CDR1 is LNHNV and CDR2 YYDKDF (reference sequence). The V and J ends lost 5 bases and 5 bases respectively, with 10 bases between them. The CDR3 is CATSRLADQPQHF. DNA for the CDR3: TGTGCCACCAGCCGTCTAGCGGATCAGCCCCAGCATTTT.

The V gene is TRBV5-8, the J gene TRBJ1-2; 8 bases are shared with TRBD1. Germline V CDR1 and CDR2: SGHTS, YDEGEE. Trimming removed 4 bases from V and 4 bases from J; junction bases left unmatched: 6. The CDR3 totals 14 residues. This CDR3 reads CASSPTGDFYGYTF. The CDR3 DNA follows: TGTGCCAGCAGCCCGACAGGGGATTTCTATGGCTACACCTTC.

This chain joins TRBV20-1 and TRBJ2-4; the D gene is possibly TRBD2 (6 bases). Trimming shortened V by 3 bases and J by 8 bases, and 14 bases separated the two germline ends. The CDR3 is made up of 13 amino acids. Germline-derived CDR1 and CDR2 are DFQATT and SNEGSKA (reference sequence). CDR3 residues: CSASVAGLDIQYF. The CDR3 DNA reads TGCAGTGCTAGTGTCGCGGGGTTAGACATTCAGTACTTC.

The rearrangement links TRBV5-4 to TRBJ1-2; 8 bases fit TRBD1. Looked up from germline, CDR1 is SGHNT and CDR2 is YYREEE (reference sequence). V lost 2 bases, J lost 10 bases, and 19 bases stayed unmatched. The CDR3 has 17 amino acids. The CDR3 DNA reads TGTGCCAGCAGCTTCCTGACCGGGACAGGCACCTCTTGGGTCTACACCTTC. This codes for CASSFLTGTGTSWVYTF.

Turning to this clone: The sample carries other DNA sequences with the same CDR3. V usage is TRBV3-1 (or the pseudogene TRBV3-2) and J usage is TRBJ2-5, with 8 bases lining up with TRBD2. Germline CDR1 and CDR2: LGHDT and YNNKEL (reference sequence). Germline trimming cut 5 bases from V and 3 bases from J; bases unmatched to any gene: 14. This CDR3 has 17 amino acids. CDR3 bases: TGTGCCAGCAGCATGGGAAGGACGGGGGGGTTAAAAGAGACCCAGTACTTC. This translates into CASSMGRTGGLKETQYF.

The chain carries TRBV7-2 and TRBJ2-7; D uncertain. CDR3 length: 11 amino acids. V shed 2 bases and J shed 6 bases, with 5 bases lying between them. CDR1 is SGHTA and CDR2 is FQGNSA in the germline V gene. CDR3 DNA sequence: TGTGCCAGCAGCTTAATATCCGAGCAGTACTTC. This codes for CASSLISEQYF.

V and J are TRBV29-1 and TRBJ2-7; 9 bases line up with TRBD2. In germline, CDR1 is SQVTM, CDR2 ANQGSEA. This CDR3 spans 14 amino acids. The ends lost 7 bases at V and 3 bases at J; junction bases unmatched: 10. CDR3 nucleotides: TGCAGCGGGATCCGGACTAGCGTAGACTACGAGCAGTACTTC. It encodes CSGIRTSVDYEQYF.

Here the CDR3 reads CASSIQGTDTQYF. In DNA form, the CDR3 reads TGTGCCAGTAGTATTCAGGGCACAGATACGCAGTATTTT. The chain recombines TRBV19 with TRBJ2-3; D is undetermined. The V gene's germline CDR1 is LNHDA and CDR2 SQIVND (reference sequence). The CDR3 spans 13 residues. V shed 3 bases and J shed 1 base, with 5 bases lying between them.

There are a few counts of this clone. J is TRBJ2-1 and V is TRBV10-2; 8 positions agree with TRBD1. With 7 bases clipped from V and 8 bases from J, the junction kept 7 bases outside the gene matches. Germline assignment: CDR1 WSHSY and CDR2 SAAADI. The CDR3 is 13 residues long. CDR3: CASTLDRVDEQFF. In nucleotides, the CDR3 is TGCGCCAGCACCTTGGACAGGGTTGATGAGCAGTTCTTC.

This clone was recorded a few times. This sequence joins TRBV9 and TRBJ1-1, with no clear D. CDR1 is SGDLS, CDR2 YYNGEE, per germline. V was clipped by 0 bases and J by 4 bases, with 13 bases between them. The CDR3 is 15 amino acids. The CDR3 DNA reads as TGTGCCAGCAGCGTAGGAGGAGGGCGGGTCACTGAAGCTTTCTTT. It encodes CASSVGGGRVTEAFF.

The V gene is TRBV19, the J gene TRBJ1-1; 9 positions match TRBD1. Looked up from germline, CDR1 is LNHDA and CDR2 is SQIVND (reference sequence). The V segment lost 5 bases and the J segment 2 bases; nucleotides outside the gene matches: 6. CDR3 length: 15 residues. The CDR3 sequence is CASSSRTGANTEAFF. DNA of the CDR3: TGTGCCAGTAGTTCCCGGACAGGGGCCAACACTGAAGCTTTCTTT.

The chain uses TRBV5-4 and TRBJ2-1; TRBD2 might be the D (6 bases). The V and J ends lost 5 bases and 7 bases respectively, with 28 bases between them. This CDR3 region has 18 residues. Germline V gene sequence: CDR1 SGHNT, CDR2 YYREEE (reference sequence). DNA for the CDR3: TGTGCCAGCAGGGTCAACCTTTGGGGACCCCGGGAGAGAAATGAGCAGTTCTTC. It is translated as CASRVNLWGPRERNEQFF.

This clone appeared a single time. The V gene is TRBV7-8, the J gene TRBJ1-1; unclear D gene. The CDR3 length is 14 residues. With 3 bases removed from V and 5 bases from J, the gap between germline ends came to 13 bases. Germline CDR1 and CDR2: SGHVS and FQNEAQ. In nucleotides, the CDR3 is TGTGCCAGCAGCTTCTTGGGGAGTGGAACTGAAGCTTTCTTT. It yields the protein CASSFLGSGTEAFF.

This clone was observed a few times. The chain employs TRBV21-1 and TRBJ1-6; TRBD1, the table's D call, was not compared with the DNA. TRBV21-1 is described as a pseudogene. This CDR3 has 16 residues. The CDR3 nucleotides read TGTGCCAGCAGCAAAGGATCAGGGGAGTATAATTCACCCCTCCACTTT. This codes for CASSKGSGEYNSPLHF.

The chain carries TRBV5-1 and TRBJ2-7; 8 bases are shared with TRBD1. The CDR3 runs 15 residues. Per the germline V gene, CDR1 is SGHRS and CDR2 is YFSETQ. Trimming cost V 0 bases and J 7 bases; bases outside gene matches: 9. The CDR3 sequence is CASSLETGGLREQYF. The CDR3 DNA is TGCGCCAGCAGCTTGGAAACAGGGGGTCTACGAGAGCAGTACTTC.

The V gene is TRBV27, the J gene TRBJ2-7; TRBD1 matches at 10 bases. V lost 8 bases, J lost 2 bases, and 3 bases stayed unmatched. Looked up from germline, CDR1 is MNHEY and CDR2 is SMNVEV (reference sequence). The CDR3 consists of 13 residues. CDR3 loop: CASFGQGAYEQYF. The CDR3 DNA reads as TGTGCCAGCTTTGGACAGGGGGCCTACGAGCAGTACTTC.

The sample holds a few counts of this clone. V is TRBV7-6 and J is TRBJ1-2; 7 nucleotides line up with TRBD1. V was clipped by 2 bases and J by 3 bases; unmatched bases: 3. From germline, CDR1 is SGHVS and CDR2 FNYEAQ. The CDR3 is 14 amino acids. The CDR3 DNA reads TGTGCCAGCAGCTTAATCACAGGGGACTATGGCTACACCTTC. Its translation: CASSLITGDYGYTF. Combining the CDR3 with reference TRBV7-6 and TRBJ1-2 gives the whole variable domain GAGVSQSPRYKVTKRGQDVALRCDPISGHVSLYWYRQALGQGPEFLTYFNYEAQQDKSGLPNDRFSAERPEGSISTLTIQRTEQRDSAMYRCASSLITGDYGYTFGSGTRLTVV.

The genes are TRBV4-3 and TRBJ1-1; D uncertain. With 2 bases removed from V and 3 bases from J, the gap between germline ends came to 7 bases. The CDR3 runs 13 residues. CDR1 and CDR2 (germline): LGHNA, YSLEER. This chain's CDR3 is CASSQIRDTEAFF. In DNA, the CDR3 is TGCGCCAGCAGCCAAATACGGGACACTGAAGCTTTCTTT.

This chain links TRBV21-1 with TRBJ2-7; the table assigns TRBD1, which was not confirmed against the DNA. TRBV21-1 is designated a pseudogene. The length of the CDR3 is 14 residues. The CDR3 DNA reads TGTGCCAGCAGACCTGGGACACCGCCCTACGAGCAGTACTTC. Protein sequence: CASRPGTPPYEQYF.